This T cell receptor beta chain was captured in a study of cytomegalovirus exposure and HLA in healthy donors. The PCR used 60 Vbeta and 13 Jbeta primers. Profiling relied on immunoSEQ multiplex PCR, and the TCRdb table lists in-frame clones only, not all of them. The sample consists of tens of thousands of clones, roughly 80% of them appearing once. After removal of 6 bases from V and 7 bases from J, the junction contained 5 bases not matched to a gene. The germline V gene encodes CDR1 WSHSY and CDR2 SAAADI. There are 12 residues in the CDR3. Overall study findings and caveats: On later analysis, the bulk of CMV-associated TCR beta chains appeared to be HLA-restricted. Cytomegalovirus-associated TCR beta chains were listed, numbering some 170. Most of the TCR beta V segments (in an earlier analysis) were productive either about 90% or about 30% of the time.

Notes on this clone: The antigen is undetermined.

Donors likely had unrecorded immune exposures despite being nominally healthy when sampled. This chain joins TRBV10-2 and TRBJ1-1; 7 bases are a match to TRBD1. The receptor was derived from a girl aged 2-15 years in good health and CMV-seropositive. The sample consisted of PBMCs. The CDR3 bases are TGCGCCAGCAGCAAGGACAGGCTTGAAGCTTTCTTT. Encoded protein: CASSKDRLEAFF.